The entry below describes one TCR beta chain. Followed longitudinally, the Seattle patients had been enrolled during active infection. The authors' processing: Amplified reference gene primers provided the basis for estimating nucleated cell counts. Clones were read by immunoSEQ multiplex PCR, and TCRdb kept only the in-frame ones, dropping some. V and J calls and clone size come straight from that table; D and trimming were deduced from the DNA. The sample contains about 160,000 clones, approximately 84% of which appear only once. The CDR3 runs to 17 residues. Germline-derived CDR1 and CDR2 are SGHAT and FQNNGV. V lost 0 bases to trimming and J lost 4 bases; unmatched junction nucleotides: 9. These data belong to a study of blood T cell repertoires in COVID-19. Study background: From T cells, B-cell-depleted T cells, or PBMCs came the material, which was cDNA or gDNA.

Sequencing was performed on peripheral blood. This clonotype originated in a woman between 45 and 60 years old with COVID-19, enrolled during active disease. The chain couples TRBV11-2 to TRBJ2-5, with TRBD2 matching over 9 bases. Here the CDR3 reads CASSLDAGGLVGETQYF. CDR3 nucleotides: TGTGCCAGCAGCTTAGATGCGGGGGGGCTTGTGGGAGAGACCCAGTACTTC.